One and the same sample provided the 22 T cell receptor beta chains below, sequenced in a study of T cell responses to AZD1222 COVID-19 vaccine. The method was immunoSEQ multiplex PCR; TCRdb's version includes in-frame clones alone and lacks a portion of them. Of 150,000 to 200,000 clones in the sample, around 92% are singletons; the top ten hold 1.1%. The sequences come from peripheral blood, collected 28 days after the second AZD1222 dose. These receptors all come from an adult who received the AZD1222 COVID-19 vaccine.

The genes are TRBV5-1 and TRBJ2-3, with TRBD2 matching over 9 bases. The CDR3 extends over 13 amino acids. V was clipped by 8 bases and J by 2 bases; unmatched bases: 3. Germline assignment: CDR1 SGHRS and CDR2 YFSETQ. This CDR3 is CASQRGVTDTQYF. In nucleotides, the CDR3 is TGCGCCAGTCAGCGGGGGGTCACAGATACGCAGTATTTT.

The J gene is TRBJ1-1, the V gene TRBV19, with a tentative D call TRBD1 (6 bases). V lost 7 bases, J lost 14 bases, and 29 bases lay in between. Germline-derived CDR1 and CDR2 are LNHDA and SQIVND (reference sequence). The CDR3 is 15 amino acids. This CDR3 reads CASMGGAGSISEYFF. CDR3 DNA: TGTGCCAGTATGGGGGGGGCGGGCTCGATCTCGGAGTACTTCTTT.

The chain employs TRBV7-9 and TRBJ1-5, with no clear D. Germline V gene data show CDR1 as SEHNR and CDR2 as FQNEAQ (reference sequence). The CDR3 has 13 residues. Trimming took off 5 bases at V and 0 bases at J, with 5 bases between the two ends. CDR3 nucleotides: TGTGCCAGCAGCGCGATTAGCAATCAGCCCCAGCATTTT. This codes for CASSAISNQPQHF. Together with reference TRBV7-9 and TRBJ1-5, the CDR3 gives the full variable domain: DTGVSQNPRHKITKRGQNVTFRCDPISEHNRLYWYRQTLGQGPEFLTYFQNEAQLEKSRLLSDRFSAERPKGSFSTLEIQRTEQGDSAMYLCASSAISNQPQHFGDGTRLSIL.

J is TRBJ1-3 and V is TRBV4-1, with D possibly TRBD1 on 6 matching bases. Trimming shortened V by 4 bases and J by 2 bases, and 12 bases separated the two germline ends. There are 15 residues in the CDR3. Germline-derived CDR1 and CDR2 are MGHRA and YSYEKL. CDR3 sequence: CASSPYRATGNTIYF. DNA for the CDR3: TGCGCCAGCAGCCCCTACAGGGCGACTGGAAACACCATATATTTT.

The chain carries TRBV19 and TRBJ1-1; no clear D gene. V was trimmed by 3 bases and J by 3 bases, leaving 14 bases between them. CDR1 LNHDA and CDR2 SQIVND come from the germline V gene (reference sequence). The CDR3 runs to 15 residues. CDR3 sequence reads: CASSIIGRIDTEAFF. For the CDR3, the DNA is TGTGCCAGTAGTATTATCGGAAGAATTGACACTGAAGCTTTCTTT.

The chain combines TRBV6-6 with TRBJ2-3, with 9 bases lining up with TRBD2. Germline loops: CDR1 MNHNY, CDR2 SVGAGI (reference sequence). The CDR3 contains 16 residues. J gave up 6 bases and V 0 bases, and 7 bases lay outside the gene matches. The chain's CDR3 is CASSYSGGGALDTQYF. The CDR3 DNA reads as TGTGCCAGCAGTTACTCAGGCGGGGGGGCATTGGATACGCAGTATTTT.

V usage is TRBV5-1 and J usage is TRBJ1-5, with 7 bases lining up with TRBD1. V trimming: 4 bases; J trimming: 4 bases; junction bases outside the gene matches: 5. CDR3 size: 14 residues. Germline V lookup: CDR1 SGHRS, CDR2 YFSETQ. DNA for the CDR3: TGCGCCAGCAGCGTGGGACAGTCAAATCAGCCCCAGCATTTT. Translation: CASSVGQSNQPQHF.

The rearrangement uses TRBV27 and TRBJ2-3, with D perhaps TRBD1 (8 bases). The germline V gene has CDR1 MNHEY and CDR2 SMNVEV (reference sequence). This CDR3 contains 17 residues. V was shortened by 5 bases and J by 3 bases, with 21 bases between the two germline ends. The CDR3, as DNA: TGTGCCAGCAGTATCCCCCGAGGACAGGGAGGGACAGATACGCAGTATTTT. It is translated as CASSIPRGQGGTDTQYF.

The chain recombines TRBV10-3 with TRBJ1-2, with D tentatively TRBD1 (6 bases). The CDR3 sequence is 13 residues long. Germline-derived CDR1 and CDR2 are ENHRY and SYGVKD. The V gene lost 8 bases and the J gene lost 4 bases, with 14 bases spanning the gap. CDR3 protein: CAISDSPSYGYTF. The CDR3 DNA reads TGTGCCATCTCGGACAGCCCTTCCTATGGCTACACCTTC.

The V gene is TRBV6-1, the J gene TRBJ1-1, with unresolved D. The CDR3 contains 15 residues. The V end lost 1 base, the J end lost 1 base, and 10 bases lay between the germline ends. CDR1 and CDR2 (germline): MNHNS, SASEGT. The DNA of the CDR3 is TGTGCCAGCAGTGAAGATGCAGGAGAGAACACTGAAGCTTTCTTT. It yields the protein CASSEDAGENTEAFF.

The chain joins TRBV2 to TRBJ1-2, with 11 bases fitting TRBD1. Germline V CDR1 and CDR2: SNHLY, FYNNEI. Trimming cost V 3 bases and J 0 bases; bases outside gene matches: 0. The CDR3 covers 15 residues. CDR3 DNA sequence: TGTGCCAGCAGTGAGGGACAGGGGGCTAACTATGGCTACACCTTC. This sequence encodes CASSEGQGANYGYTF.

This chain connects TRBV9 to TRBJ1-1; TRBD1 agrees at 9 bases. The length of the CDR3 is 15 residues. Trimming at V came to 0 bases and at J to 5 bases, leaving 5 bases not matched to a gene. CDR1 SGDLS and CDR2 YYNGEE come from the germline V gene. The CDR3 reads CASSVVDRGITEAFF. The CDR3 nucleotides are TGTGCCAGCAGCGTAGTAGACAGGGGGATTACTGAAGCTTTCTTT.

The V call is TRBV10-2, the J call TRBJ1-5, with unresolved D. The V end lost 0 bases, the J end lost 0 bases, and 9 bases lay between the germline ends. The CDR3 runs to 16 residues. Germline CDR1 and CDR2: WSHSY and SAAADI. CDR3 in amino acids: CASSESGSHSNQPQHF. The DNA of the CDR3 is TGCGCCAGCAGTGAGTCAGGCAGCCATAGCAATCAGCCCCAGCATTTT.

V gene TRBV10-3 combines with J gene TRBJ1-4; 8 nucleotides agree with TRBD1. Germline V lookup: CDR1 ENHRY, CDR2 SYGVKD. The CDR3 covers 14 residues. V was pared by 8 bases and J by 7 bases, with 9 bases of the junction left unmatched. The CDR3 DNA sequence: TGTGCCATCGCCCCCGGGACAGGATCTGAAAAACTGTTTTTT. Translating it yields CAIAPGTGSEKLFF.

The chain couples TRBV7-9 to TRBJ1-6; weak D call: TRBD1 (5 bases). The CDR3 loop spans 11 amino acids. Germline V gives CDR1 SEHNR, CDR2 FQNEAQ (reference sequence). Trimming removed 5 bases from V and 17 bases from J, with 13 bases in between. CDR3 sequence reads: CASSIDSIFHF. The CDR3 nucleotides are TGTGCCAGCAGCATAGACAGTATTTTCCACTTT.

The chain combines TRBV6-5 with TRBJ1-5; 8 nucleotides agree with TRBD1. The CDR3 runs 15 residues. Losses at the gene ends were 6 bases for V and 4 bases for J; bases not matched to a gene: 8. Looked up from germline, CDR1 is MNHEY and CDR2 is SVGAGI. Written as DNA, the CDR3 is TGTGCCAGCAGCACAGGGGGGCGGCGGAATCAGCCCCAGCATTTT. Its translation is CASSTGGRRNQPQHF.

This chain joins TRBV29-1 and TRBJ1-1, with D possibly matching TRBD1 (6 bases). The germline CDR1 and CDR2 sequences are SQVTM and ANQGSEA. The CDR3 is 15 residues long. The V gene lost 4 bases and the J gene lost 3 bases, with 18 bases spanning the gap. CDR3 DNA sequence: TGCAGCGTTGCCTTCGCCCAGGGGTTGGACACTGAAGCTTTCTTT. It translates to CSVAFAQGLDTEAFF.

This clone occurred a few times. The chain is built from TRBV12-3 or TRBV12-4 and TRBJ1-2, with TRBD1 matching over 7 bases. The CDR3 is 12 residues long. The trim removed 9 bases at V and 1 base at J, leaving 2 bases unmatched. The CDR3 region is CASDRVNYGYTF. DNA of the CDR3: TGTGCCAGTGACAGGGTTAACTATGGCTACACCTTC.

The chain joins TRBV2 to TRBJ2-6; TRBD2 matches 9 bases. Unmatched junction bases numbered 4, after V lost 5 bases and J lost 2 bases. Germline values: CDR1 SNHLY, CDR2 FYNNEI. The CDR3 sequence is 16 residues long. CDR3 loop: CASSRGGAPGANVLTF. CDR3 DNA sequence: TGTGCCAGCAGTCGCGGGGGGGCCCCTGGGGCCAACGTCCTGACTTTC.

V and J are TRBV15 and TRBJ2-3; 7 bases are a match to TRBD2. The V and J ends lost 8 bases and 0 bases, in that order; junction bases with no gene match: 2. Germline CDR1 and CDR2: LNHNV and YYDKDF (reference sequence). The CDR3 extends over 13 amino acids. The CDR3 reads CATGRGSTDTQYF. The CDR3 nucleotides are TGTGCCACCGGGCGGGGGAGCACAGATACGCAGTATTTT.

The V gene is TRBV10-3, the J gene TRBJ2-7, with 11 positions matching TRBD2. CDR1 and CDR2 from the germline V gene are ENHRY and SYGVKD. The CDR3 sequence is 12 residues long. J was trimmed by 3 bases and V by 10 bases; bases with no gene match: 2. Here the CDR3 reads CATGTSGYEQYF. CDR3 bases: TGTGCCACAGGGACTAGCGGCTACGAGCAGTACTTC.

In nucleotides, the CDR3 is TGTGCCAGCAGTGAAGAGGGACAGCATAATTCACCCCTCCACTTT. This encodes CASSEEGQHNSPLHF. This chain joins TRBV2 and TRBJ1-6; TRBD1 agrees at 7 bases. Looked up from germline, CDR1 is SNHLY and CDR2 is FYNNEI. Germline trimming cut 1 base from V and 5 bases from J; bases unmatched to any gene: 2. CDR3 length: 15 residues. Together with reference TRBV2 and TRBJ1-6, the CDR3 gives the full variable domain: EPEVTQTPSHQVTQMGQEVILRCVPISNHLYFYWYRQILGQKVEFLVSFYNNEISEKSEIFDDQFSVERPDGSNFTLKIRSTKLEDSAMYFCASSEEGQHNSPLHFGNGTRLTVT.